A selection of T cell receptor beta chains follows, all from one sample in a study of cytomegalovirus exposure and HLA in healthy donors. Sequenced by immunoSEQ multiplex PCR; TCRdb stores in-frame clones only, minus some. The sample includes 85,000 to 120,000 clones, about two thirds seen only once; the top ten take 2.8%. The sequenced material came from PBMCs. The receptor set was obtained from a female donor in good health and CMV-seronegative. CDR3s include the opening cysteine and the closing phenylalanine or tryptophan. D genes are given only for firm matches. The size field is filled for only some rows; it gives once, few, many or a size class.

D gene	V gene	clone size	J gene	CDR3 DNA	CDR3 protein
TRBD1	TRBV27	.	TRBJ1-2	TGTGCCAGCAGGGACAGGGGGACGCATGGCTACACCTTC	CASRDRGTHGYTF
.	TRBV7-9	.	TRBJ1-2	TGTGCCAGCAGCTTAGTTCCAGTCACGGGGGGCTACACCTTC	CASSLVPVTGGYTF
.	TRBV10-1	few	TRBJ1-1	TGCGCCAGCAGAGTGACTCTGGACACTGAAGCTTTCTTT	CASRVTLDTEAFF
.	TRBV5-1	once	TRBJ2-2	TGCGCCAGCAGCTCCCCAGACAGAAGCACCGGGGAGCTGTTTTTT	CASSSPDRSTGELFF
.	TRBV11-2	.	TRBJ2-2	TGTGCCAGCAGCTACGGCGGTGGCGGGGAGCTGTTTTTT	CASSYGGGGELFF
.	TRBV19	.	TRBJ2-5	TGTGCCAGTAGTATGGGCCGGCCCCAGACCCAGTACTTC	CASSMGRPQTQYF
TRBD2	TRBV5-4	.	TRBJ2-1	TGTGCCAGCACCTTGGGACTAGCGGGGCACAATGAGCAGTTCTTC	CASTLGLAGHNEQFF
TRBD2	TRBV7-3	.	TRBJ2-1	TGTGCCAGCAGCTCTCAGACTAGCGGGAGGGCAAATTACAATGAGCAGTTCTTC	CASSSQTSGRANYNEQFF
.	TRBV6-5	.	TRBJ2-3	TGTGCCAGCAGCAATCTGAGAGGAGATACGCAGTATTTT	CASSNLRGDTQYF
TRBD1	TRBV13	.	TRBJ2-3	TGTGCCAGCAGTAAGGGGACAGGGATGACAGATACGCAGTATTTT	CASSKGTGMTDTQYF
TRBD1	TRBV7-2	.	TRBJ2-6	TGTGCCAGCAGCCCCGGACAGGGGTCAAGAGCTGGGGCCAACGTCCTGACTTTC	CASSPGQGSRAGANVLTF
.	TRBV10-3	.	TRBJ1-1	TGTGCCACCAAGGACACAGAAGCTTTCTTT	CATKDTEAFF
.	TRBV7-6	.	TRBJ1-1	TGTGCCAGCAGCTTAGCGTACGGGGATGAAGCTTTCTTT	CASSLAYGDEAFF
.	TRBV9	few	TRBJ1-1	TGTGCCAGCAGCGCGGACACTACAGGTGAAGCTTTCTTT	CASSADTTGEAFF
.	TRBV7-8	.	TRBJ1-2	TGTGCCAGCAGCCCGGCGGGAGTCAGCTATGGCTACACCTTC	CASSPAGVSYGYTF
TRBD2	TRBV7-2	.	TRBJ2-1	TGTGCCAGCAGCTTAAGCGGACTAGCGGGAGGGGAGCAGTTCTTC	CASSLSGLAGGEQFF
.	TRBV28	.	TRBJ2-7	TGTGCCAGCAGTTTATGGGACAGAGCCTACGAGCAGTACTTC	CASSLWDRAYEQYF
TRBD1	TRBV6-5	.	TRBJ1-2	TGTGCCAGCAGCCAAGGACAGGGGGCGCATGGCTACACCTTC	CASSQGQGAHGYTF
TRBD1	TRBV4-2	once	TRBJ1-5	TGTGCCAGCAGCCAAGTGGGGGACAGGGGTTATCAGCCCCAGCATTTT	CASSQVGDRGYQPQHF
.	TRBV6-1	.	TRBJ1-1	TGTGCCAGCAGTGGTGGAGGGTGGAACACTGAAGCTTTCTTT	CASSGGGWNTEAFF
.	TRBV6-1	.	TRBJ1-1	TGTGCCAGCAGCCCGAAGCCTAACACTGAAGCTTTCTTT	CASSPKPNTEAFF
.	TRBV18	.	TRBJ1-2	TGTGCCAGCTCACCGTCAGGGACTTGGGGTGGCTACACCTTC	CASSPSGTWGGYTF
.	TRBV6-4	many	TRBJ2-3	TGTGCCAGCAGCTATAGAGACACAGATACGCAGTATTTT	CASSYRDTDTQYF
.	TRBV10-1	once	TRBJ2-1	TGCGCCAGCAGTGAGTATCTCTACAATGAGCAGTTCTTC	CASSEYLYNEQFF
TRBD2	TRBV7-2	.	TRBJ2-7	TGTGCCACCGCGGGACTAGCGGGGTACGAGCAGTACTTC	CATAGLAGYEQYF
.	TRBV7-3	.	TRBJ1-1	TGTGCCAGCAGCTTAGGGGGGGTCCCTGAAGCTTTCTTT	CASSLGGVPEAFF
.	TRBV6-1	once	TRBJ1-1	TGTGCCAGCAGTTTGAAGGGGACTGAAGCTTTCTTT	CASSLKGTEAFF
TRBD1	TRBV9	.	TRBJ2-3	TGTGCCAGCAGCGTACCGACAGGGGGCACAGATACGCAGTATTTT	CASSVPTGGTDTQYF
.	TRBV5-1	.	TRBJ2-7	TGCGCCAGCAGCTTGGACTTTCTCTACGAGCAGTACTTC	CASSLDFLYEQYF
TRBD2	TRBV30	few	TRBJ2-1	TGTGCCTGGAGTCCACTAGCGGGAGTGAGTGAGCAGTTCTTC	CAWSPLAGVSEQFF
.	TRBV27	few	TRBJ1-4	TGTGCCAGCAGTTTATCTTCGGGGGTTTATGAAAAACTGTTTTTT	CASSLSSGVYEKLFF
TRBD1	TRBV19	.	TRBJ1-5	TGTGCCAGTAGCCTGGGTTATAGGACAGGCGGCGATCAGCCCCAGCATTTT	CASSLGYRTGGDQPQHF
TRBD1	TRBV19	.	TRBJ2-7	TGTGCCAGTAGTTTGACCGGGACAGGGGATCACGAGCAGTACTTC	CASSLTGTGDHEQYF
TRBD1	TRBV6-6	once	TRBJ1-2	TGTGCCAGCAGCAGGGGGACCGTCTATGGCTACACCTTC	CASSRGTVYGYTF
.	TRBV18	.	TRBJ1-1	TGTGCCAGCTCACCGTCTGGAGATCAAGCTTTCTTT	CASSPSGDQAFF
TRBD2	TRBV6-5	.	TRBJ2-5	TGTGCCAGCAGTTACTCAGGCCTAGCGGGAGAGACCCAGTACTTC	CASSYSGLAGETQYF
TRBD1	TRBV20-1	.	TRBJ1-2	TGCAGCGGGACAGGGAACTATGGCTACACCTTC	CSGTGNYGYTF
TRBD1	TRBV9	once	TRBJ2-2	TGTGCCAGCAGCTACCCGACAGGGGAGCACACCGGGGAGCTGTTTTTT	CASSYPTGEHTGELFF
.	TRBV28	.	TRBJ2-7	TGTGCCAGCAGCCAGGGGTCCCGCTACGAGCAGTACTTC	CASSQGSRYEQYF
TRBD2	TRBV4-1	.	TRBJ2-1	TGCGCCAGCAGCCAAGTTTTTGGGAGCGGGGTGCGGGATGAGCAGTTCTTC	CASSQVFGSGVRDEQFF
.	TRBV28	.	TRBJ1-2	TGTGCCAGCAGTTTAGCAGGGCCGAATGGCTACACCTTC	CASSLAGPNGYTF
.	TRBV7-3	once	TRBJ2-3	TGTGCCAGCAGCTACGGCGGCGCTAGCACAGATACGCAGTATTTT	CASSYGGASTDTQYF
TRBD1	TRBV5-8	.	TRBJ2-5	TGTGCCAGCAACCTCAGGGGGCCGGAGACCCAGTACTTC	CASNLRGPETQYF
TRBD1	TRBV29-1	.	TRBJ1-2	TGCAGCGTGTTGGGTACAGGGGGCGGTGGTGGCTACACCTTC	CSVLGTGGGGGYTF
.	TRBV11-2	.	TRBJ2-4	TGTGCCAGCAGCTTTACAGGACCCGACTTAGCCAAAAACATTCAGTACTTC	CASSFTGPDLAKNIQYF
TRBD2	TRBV4-3	.	TRBJ2-7	TGCGCCAGCAGCCGGACTAGCGGGAGGGCGGGCGAGCAGTACTTC	CASSRTSGRAGEQYF
TRBD2	TRBV10-3	.	TRBJ2-5	TGTGCCATCAGTGAGCGGACTAGTTCAGAGACCCAGTACTTC	CAISERTSSETQYF
.	TRBV5-1	.	TRBJ1-5	TGCGCCAGCAGCTTGGAATTCAGGGATATTAGCAATCAGCCCCAGCATTTT	CASSLEFRDISNQPQHF
.	TRBV5-1	.	TRBJ2-7	TGCGCCAGCAGCACCGGACAGAAGTACTACGAGCAGTACTTC	CASSTGQKYYEQYF
TRBD2	TRBV11-3	.	TRBJ2-1	TGTGCCAGCAGCCGGGGACTAGCGAGCTCCTACAATGAGCAGTTCTTC	CASSRGLASSYNEQFF
TRBD2	TRBV7-2	.	TRBJ2-1	TGTGCCAGCAGCTTTAGCGGGAGTGCAGTGAATGAGCAGTTCTTC	CASSFSGSAVNEQFF
TRBD2	TRBV7-6	.	TRBJ2-3	TGTGCCAGCAGCTTATTCGGCGCGGGAGGGGCAGATACGCAGTATTTT	CASSLFGAGGADTQYF
TRBD2	TRBV10-1	.	TRBJ2-1	TGCGCCAGCAGTGAGCGGGAGGGGGTCTACAATGAGCAGTTCTTC	CASSEREGVYNEQFF
TRBD1	TRBV7-6	once	TRBJ2-1	TGTGCCAGCAGCTTGAGGGACAGGGAGTACAATGAGCAGTTCTTC	CASSLRDREYNEQFF
.	TRBV4-1	.	TRBJ1-5	TGCGCCAGCAGCCATAATCAGGGAATGGCTCAGCCCCAGCATTTT	CASSHNQGMAQPQHF
TRBD2	TRBV5-4	.	TRBJ2-7	TGTGCCAGCAGCTTGGGTAGGACTAGCGGGAGGTACGAGCAGTACTTC	CASSLGRTSGRYEQYF
.	TRBV5-1	.	TRBJ2-5	TGCGCCAGCAGCTCGACGGGGTACCAAGAGACCCAGTACTTC	CASSSTGYQETQYF
TRBD2	TRBV18	.	TRBJ2-7	TGTGCCAGCTCACCCCGTCGGGTAGCGGGAGGGCCGGTCTACGAGCAGTACTTC	CASSPRRVAGGPVYEQYF